This T cell receptor (beta chain) originates from a study of cytomegalovirus exposure and HLA in healthy donors. The wider study: Earlier findings included approximately 120 million unique TCR beta sequences obtained from about 170 million T cells.

This PCR relied on a set of 60 Vbeta primers and 13 Jbeta primers. Clones were sequenced by immunoSEQ multiplex PCR, and TCRdb holds only the in-frame ones, with some missing. The data contain 170,000 or so clones, less than 85% of them seen just once; the ten biggest clones take up around 5%. Study-wide points: Later work associated more than 15,000 TCR beta sequences with HLA alleles at 0.05 false discovery rate.

There are a few counts of this clone. Its antigen remains unknown. CDR1 LNHDA and CDR2 SQIVND come from the germline V gene (reference sequence). Trimming removed 3 bases at V and 8 bases at J, with 4 bases between. There are 11 residues in the CDR3. The V gene is TRBV19, the J gene TRBJ2-2; D is undetermined. This clonotype was obtained from a man aged 18-30 years in good health and CMV-seronegative. Sequenced input: PBMCs. In DNA, the CDR3 is TGTGCCAGTAGTATCGCGGGGGAGCTGTTTTTT. Its translation: CASSIAGELFF.